Shown below are 30 T cell receptor beta chains from a single sample sequenced in a study of blood T cell repertoires in COVID-19. Generated by immunoSEQ multiplex PCR, the TCRdb table keeps only in-frame clones and is missing some. The table has 250,000 to 300,000 clones, roughly nine tenths seen once. Sequenced material: PBMCs or T cells enriched from blood (not recorded which). These receptors were taken from a woman between 45 and 65 years old who had been exposed to COVID-19.

The chain is built from TRBV25-1 and TRBJ1-3; D is possibly TRBD1 (6 bases). This CDR3 has 11 amino acids. V dropped 6 bases and J dropped 11 bases, with 11 bases sitting between them. CDR1 and CDR2 from the germline V gene are MGHDK and SYGVNS. The CDR3 sequence is CASRQGGPIYF. The CDR3 DNA reads as TGTGCCAGCAGACAGGGTGGGCCCATATATTTT.

This chain joins TRBV5-8 and TRBJ1-1; D gene ambiguous. The CDR3 loop spans 15 amino acids. Germline values: CDR1 SGHTS, CDR2 YDEGEE. V lost 0 bases, J lost 4 bases, and 13 bases lay in between. This CDR3 reads CASSLVDMGSTEAFF. The CDR3 DNA is TGTGCCAGCAGCTTGGTGGATATGGGGAGCACTGAAGCTTTCTTT.

The chain links TRBV28 to TRBJ2-5; no reliable D call. The V and J ends lost 6 bases and 3 bases respectively, with 2 bases between them. This CDR3 has 10 residues. CDR1 is MDHEN, CDR2 SYDVKM, per germline. The CDR3 here is CASSKETQYF. The CDR3 DNA sequence: TGTGCCAGCAGCAAAGAGACCCAGTACTTC. Drawing the rest from reference TRBV28 and TRBJ2-5, the complete variable domain is DVKVTQSSRYLVKRTGEKVFLECVQDMDHENMFWYRQDPGLGLRLIYFSYDVKMKEKGDIPEGYSVSREKKERFSLILESASTNQTSMYLCASSKETQYFGPGTRLLVL.

This chain uses TRBV30 with TRBJ1-3; 7 nucleotides align to TRBD1. Trimming cost V 4 bases and J 3 bases; bases outside gene matches: 3. Germline V gene data show CDR1 as GTSNPN and CDR2 as SVGIG (reference sequence). The CDR3 is 13 amino acids. For the CDR3, the DNA is TGTGCCTGGACGACAGGGCATGGAAACACCATATATTTT. This codes for CAWTTGHGNTIYF. The variable domain in full, completed from reference TRBV30 and TRBJ1-3, reads SQTIHQWPATLVQPVGSPLSLECTVEGTSNPNLYWYRQAAGRGLQLLFYSVGIGQISSEVPQNLSASRPQDRQFILSSKKLLLSDSGFYLCAWTTGHGNTIYFGEGSWLTVV.

The V and J genes are TRBV18 and TRBJ2-1; D perhaps matches TRBD1 (6 bases). The length of the CDR3 is 16 residues. Germline V CDR1 and CDR2: KGHSH, LQKENI. V shed 6 bases and J shed 4 bases, with 19 bases lying between them. In DNA, the CDR3 is TGTGCCAGCTCCCGCGACCGGGACACCCGATACAATGAGCAGTTCTTC. As protein: CASSRDRDTRYNEQFF.

The count of this clone is one. The chain has TRBV25-1 and TRBJ2-1, with TRBD2 as a possible D gene (7 bases). Germline V lookup: CDR1 MGHDK, CDR2 SYGVNS. This CDR3 has 15 residues. The V gene lost 6 bases and the J gene lost 4 bases, with 16 bases spanning the gap. DNA for the CDR3: TGTGCCAGCAGCTGGGGGGCGGGGGATTACAATGAGCAGTTCTTC. This sequence encodes CASSWGAGDYNEQFF.

The chain carries TRBV25-1 and TRBJ1-6; weak D call: TRBD1 (6 bases). The CDR3 is 13 amino acids. V lost 3 bases to trimming and J lost 7 bases, with 7 bases between them. The germline gives CDR1 MGHDK, CDR2 SYGVNS. Here the CDR3 DNA reads TGTGCCAGCAGTGATACAGGGAATTCACCCCTCCACTTT. It encodes CASSDTGNSPLHF.

The chain uses TRBV19 and TRBJ2-2, with D maybe TRBD2 (6 bases). CDR1 and CDR2 from the germline V gene are LNHDA and SQIVND (reference sequence). The ends were cut back, 3 bases at V and 5 bases at J, with 13 bases in the middle. The CDR3 runs 15 residues. CDR3 DNA: TGTGCCAGTAGTATTATCGGGACTTTAACCGGGGAGCTGTTTTTT. It yields the protein CASSIIGTLTGELFF.

The gene calls are TRBV2 and TRBJ2-1; D possibly corresponds to TRBD2 (5 bases). The germline V and J ends were trimmed by 4 bases and 6 bases, with 10 bases remaining between them. The CDR3 is 13 residues long. CDR1 is SNHLY, CDR2 FYNNEI, per germline. DNA for the CDR3: TGTGCCAGCAGTGGGACTGTAGTCAATGAGCAGTTCTTC. Protein sequence: CASSGTVVNEQFF.

The rearrangement joins TRBV19 to TRBJ2-5, with D possibly TRBD1 on 6 matching bases. V dropped 5 bases and J dropped 1 base, with 8 bases sitting between them. The V gene's germline CDR1 is LNHDA and CDR2 SQIVND (reference sequence). The CDR3 is made up of 13 amino acids. The CDR3 loop is CASSRQVQETQYF. The CDR3 coding sequence is TGTGCCAGTAGTCGACAGGTCCAAGAGACCCAGTACTTC.

The V and J genes are TRBV6-5 and TRBJ1-5; D remains unclear. CDR1 is MNHEY and CDR2 is SVGAGI in the germline V gene. V was clipped by 6 bases and J by 0 bases, with 6 bases between them. This CDR3 has 13 residues. CDR3 nucleotides: TGTGCCAGCAGCGGGGATAGCAATCAGCCCCAGCATTTT. Translated, it gives CASSGDSNQPQHF.

V gene TRBV7-9 combines with J gene TRBJ2-7; 8 positions agree with TRBD1. V was clipped by 7 bases and J by 8 bases; unmatched bases: 10. The CDR3 contains 13 residues. Germline CDR1 and CDR2: SEHNR and FQNEAQ (reference sequence). The CDR3 sequence is CASNRMDRAKQYF. The DNA for the CDR3 is TGTGCCAGCAACCGCATGGACAGGGCTAAGCAGTACTTC.

The V call is TRBV5-1, the J call TRBJ1-6; no definite D call. Trimming removed 0 bases from V and 5 bases from J, with 6 bases in between. The length of the CDR3 is 14 residues. Germline lookup yields CDR1 SGHRS and CDR2 YFSETQ. For the CDR3, the DNA is TGCGCCAGCAGCTTGGGGAGGGATAATTCACCCCTCCACTTT. Protein product: CASSLGRDNSPLHF.

The chain carries TRBV5-1 and TRBJ2-5, with 8 bases aligning to TRBD1. Germline values: CDR1 SGHRS, CDR2 YFSETQ. This CDR3 contains 14 residues. With 5 bases clipped from V and 5 bases from J, the junction kept 8 bases outside the gene matches. CDR3 amino acids: CASRNGTGTETQYF. The CDR3 nucleotides read TGCGCCAGCAGGAACGGGACAGGAACGGAGACCCAGTACTTC.

A few counts support this clone. In DNA form, the CDR3 reads TGTGCCAGCAGTGCTTTCCGGACAGGGGATCAGCCCCAGCATTTT. As protein: CASSAFRTGDQPQHF. The genes are TRBV2 and TRBJ1-5, with TRBD1 matching over 9 bases. Germline lookup yields CDR1 SNHLY and CDR2 FYNNEI. This CDR3 spans 15 amino acids. V gave up 4 bases and J gave up 5 bases; unmatched junction bases: 6. Drawing the rest from reference TRBV2 and TRBJ1-5, the complete variable domain is EPEVTQTPSHQVTQMGQEVILRCVPISNHLYFYWYRQILGQKVEFLVSFYNNEISEKSEIFDDQFSVERPDGSNFTLKIRSTKLEDSAMYFCASSAFRTGDQPQHFGDGTRLSIL.

The chain joins TRBV7-2 to TRBJ2-7; 12 bases match TRBD1. Germline-derived CDR1 and CDR2 are SGHTA and FQGNSA. Trimming took 1 base from V and 4 from J; bases not matched to a gene: 8. The CDR3 loop spans 17 amino acids. CDR3 nucleotides: TGTGCCAGCAGCTTAGTTGGGACAGGGGGCCACGGTTACGAGCAGTACTTC. Translated, it gives CASSLVGTGGHGYEQYF.

This clone was counted only a few times. The chain employs TRBV6-5 and TRBJ2-7; no reliable D call. Trimming stripped 6 bases from V and 1 base from J, with 13 bases between. This CDR3 spans 14 amino acids. In germline, CDR1 is MNHEY, CDR2 SVGAGI. CDR3 sequence (DNA): TGTGCCAGCAGGGTCGACCTACAGTCCTACGAGCAGTACTTC. Translation gives CASRVDLQSYEQYF.

Here the CDR3 reads CSVRLAQETQYF. The CDR3 bases are TGCAGCGTTAGACTAGCGCAAGAGACCCAGTACTTC. The chain employs TRBV29-1 and TRBJ2-5; TRBD2 matches at 8 bases. This CDR3 is 12 amino acids long. Germline-derived CDR1 and CDR2 are SQVTM and ANQGSEA. After removal of 5 bases from V and 2 bases from J, the junction contained 1 base not matched to a gene. Full variable domain (rest looked up from reference TRBV29-1 and TRBJ2-5): SAVISQKPSRDICQRGTSLTIQCQVDSQVTMMFWYRQQPGQSLTLIATANQGSEATYESGFVIDKFPISRPNLTFSTLTVSNMSPEDSSIYLCSVRLAQETQYFGPGTRLLVL.

This clone occurred once. The chain combines TRBV19 with TRBJ1-2, with TRBD1 as a possible D gene (6 bases). CDR3 length equals 13 residues. The germline CDR1 and CDR2 sequences are LNHDA and SQIVND (reference sequence). V was shortened by 3 bases and J by 7 bases, with 12 bases between the two germline ends. The CDR3: CASSIDRIGGYTF. CDR3 DNA sequence: TGTGCCAGTAGTATCGACAGGATCGGTGGCTACACCTTC.

This sequence joins TRBV14 and TRBJ2-5; 7 positions match TRBD2. Germline trimming cut 5 bases from V and 4 bases from J; bases unmatched to any gene: 7. The germline V gene encodes CDR1 SGHDN and CDR2 FVKESK. The CDR3 totals 14 residues. This chain's CDR3 is CASSRPSGTETQYF. The CDR3 nucleotides read TGTGCCAGCAGCAGGCCTAGCGGAACAGAGACCCAGTACTTC.

The chain joins TRBV29-1 to TRBJ2-5; D ambiguous. The V gene's germline CDR1 is SQVTM and CDR2 ANQGSEA. The CDR3 consists of 13 residues. V was trimmed by 1 base and J by 1 base, leaving 7 bases between them. DNA of the CDR3: TGCAGCGTTGAAGTATACGGCCAAGAGACCCAGTACTTC. This codes for CSVEVYGQETQYF.

This clone appeared a single time. V is TRBV4-2 and J is TRBJ1-5; 9 bases line up with TRBD1. This CDR3 has 15 amino acids. J was trimmed by 9 bases and V by 0 bases; bases with no gene match: 6. CDR1 is LGHNA, CDR2 YNFKEQ, per germline. DNA of the CDR3: TGTGCCAGCAGCCAAGACCGGGACAGGGCTGGGCCCCAGCATTTT. It is translated as CASSQDRDRAGPQHF.

The chain employs TRBV3-1 (or the pseudogene TRBV3-2) and TRBJ2-7; 9 bases line up with TRBD1. The length of the CDR3 is 18 residues. Unmatched junction bases numbered 11, after V lost 0 bases and J lost 2 bases. In germline, CDR1 is LGHDT, CDR2 YNNKEL (reference sequence). The CDR3 region has the DNA TGTGCCAGCAGCCAAGATCCCACCGGGACAGGGATAGCCTACGAGCAGTACTTC. It codes for CASSQDPTGTGIAYEQYF.

J is TRBJ1-1 and V is TRBV13, with no clear D. V was cut by 5 bases and J by 8 bases, with 15 bases left in between. The CDR3 sequence is 13 residues long. In germline, CDR1 is PRHDT, CDR2 FYEKMQ (reference sequence). The chain's CDR3 is CASSPGGVPEAFF. The CDR3 nucleotides are TGTGCCAGCAGCCCCGGCGGGGTACCGGAAGCTTTCTTT.

A remark on this clone: The same CDR3 can be traced to other DNA sequences in this sample. The V and J genes are TRBV29-1 and TRBJ1-2, with 7 nucleotides matching TRBD1. V lost 4 bases to trimming and J lost 8 bases; unmatched junction nucleotides: 4. CDR3 length: 11 amino acids. CDR1 and CDR2 from the germline V gene are SQVTM and ANQGSEA. CDR3 residues: CSVGQGGGYTF. Here the CDR3 DNA reads TGCAGCGTTGGGCAGGGGGGAGGCTACACCTTC.

The V and J genes are TRBV7-9 and TRBJ2-3; 9 bases align to TRBD2. Germline CDR1 reads SEHNR; CDR2 reads FQNEAQ (reference sequence). CDR3 length: 15 amino acids. J was trimmed by 2 bases and V by 2 bases; bases with no gene match: 2. CDR3 region: CASSLLAGTTDTQYF. The CDR3, as DNA: TGTGCCAGCAGCTTACTAGCGGGGACCACAGATACGCAGTATTTT.

The chain couples TRBV7-2 to TRBJ2-5; D is possibly TRBD2 (7 bases). This CDR3 has 15 residues. Germline V gives CDR1 SGHTA, CDR2 FQGNSA. Trimming stripped 5 bases from V and 5 bases from J, with 18 bases between. The CDR3, as DNA: TGTGCCAGCAGCAACGCGGGGGCACGGGGGGAGACCCAGTACTTC. As protein: CASSNAGARGETQYF.

V and J are TRBV6-1 and TRBJ2-7; 7 nucleotides align to TRBD2. The junction had 10 bases not matched to a gene; V was cut back by 3 bases and J by 5 bases. CDR3 size: 15 residues. Germline lookup yields CDR1 MNHNS and CDR2 SASEGT. CDR3 DNA: TGTGCCAGCAGTGACCCCCGGGGAGGGGTTAACGAGCAGTACTTC. As protein: CASSDPRGGVNEQYF.

This clone was seen a few times. V is TRBV6-5 and J is TRBJ1-2, with TRBD1 as a possible D gene (6 bases). Trimming left V 6 bases short and J 4 bases short, with 15 bases between. Germline CDR1 and CDR2: MNHEY and SVGAGI. This CDR3 is built from 14 residues. The CDR3 sequence is CASRATGVSYGYTF. As DNA, the CDR3 is TGTGCCAGCAGGGCGACAGGAGTTTCCTATGGCTACACCTTC.

This clone was seen a few times. The chain links TRBV2 to TRBJ1-2; D is ambiguous. Germline assignment: CDR1 SNHLY and CDR2 FYNNEI. There are 12 residues in the CDR3. V lost 6 bases, J lost 0 bases, and 5 bases lay in between. CDR3 nucleotide sequence: TGTGCCAGCAGGAGGACTAACTATGGCTACACCTTC. Translating gives CASRRTNYGYTF.